This TCR beta chain was obtained from a study of radiotherapy plus CTLA-4 blockade in lung cancer. Assay: immunoSEQ multiplex PCR; the TCRdb copy retains only in-frame clones and omits some. The table has 45,000 to 55,000 clones, nearly 90% seen once; the top ten hold 6.5% to 9%. This TCR was sampled from a human donor with non-small cell lung cancer whose response to radiotherapy plus ipilimumab could not be evaluated. Specimen: peripheral blood, collected from a patient treated with radiotherapy plus ipilimumab.

The chain's CDR3 is CASSQLAGRGEQYF. The DNA of the CDR3 is TGCGCCAGCAGCCAACTTGCGGGGCGCGGGGAGCAGTACTTC. The chain carries TRBV4-1 and TRBJ2-7; maybe TRBD2 (6 bases). V gave up 2 bases and J gave up 7 bases, with 15 bases separating them. This CDR3 comprises 14 residues. Germline CDR1 MGHRA, CDR2 YSYEKL.